This T cell receptor (beta chain) was sequenced for a study of cytomegalovirus exposure and HLA in healthy donors. This clone was seen only a few times. What it binds is unknown. Trimming at V came to 0 bases and at J to 4 bases, leaving 4 bases not matched to a gene. The germline V gene encodes CDR1 SGHRS and CDR2 YFSETQ. The CDR3 consists of 15 residues. The repertoire was sequenced with immunoSEQ multiplex PCR; TCRdb's copy has only in-frame clones and lacks some. Here the sample spans about 280,000 clones, approximately 90% being singletons. Study-wide findings and caveats: The tendency of first-cohort TCR clusters to co-occur in the 130 or so validation repertoires was identified by a subsequent analysis. Researchers counted around 160 TCR beta chains as cytomegalovirus-associated.

The V and J genes are TRBV5-1 and TRBJ2-1, with 7 bases aligning to TRBD2. The sequenced material came from PBMCs. The clonotype comes from a woman in her late teens or twenties in good health and CMV-seronegative. CDR3 in DNA: TGCGCCAGCAGCTTGGCCAGCGGGACTTACAATGAGCAGTTCTTC. It yields the protein CASSLASGTYNEQFF.